These 10 T cell receptor beta chains originate from one sample sequenced in a study of blood T cell repertoires in COVID-19. Assay: immunoSEQ multiplex PCR; the TCRdb copy retains only in-frame clones and omits some. This table has around 86,000 clones, around 87% appearing once. Sequenced material: peripheral blood. The source is a human donor with acute or convalescent COVID-19. The donor label of this sample is uncertain.

The chain combines TRBV2 with TRBJ1-1; D call uncertain. Germline lookup yields CDR1 SNHLY and CDR2 FYNNEI. Trimming shortened V by 8 bases and J by 6 bases, and 10 bases separated the two germline ends. The CDR3 consists of 11 residues. This CDR3 reads CASLEVAEAFF. The DNA for the CDR3 is TGTGCCAGCCTGGAGGTGGCTGAAGCTTTCTTT.

The genes are TRBV1 and TRBJ2-3; the table's D call, TRBD1, was not checked against the DNA. TRBV1 is noted as a pseudogene. The CDR3 loop spans 19 amino acids. In nucleotides, the CDR3 is TGCACCAGCAGCCAAGATTCCCGCACAGGGGGCGAGGGTACAGATACGCAGTATTTT. The encoded protein is CTSSQDSRTGGEGTDTQYF.

This chain connects TRBV19 to TRBJ1-3; 7 bases align to TRBD1. Germline V lookup: CDR1 LNHDA, CDR2 SQIVND (reference sequence). This CDR3 comprises 14 residues. With V trimmed by 8 bases and J by 2 bases, 6 bases remained unmatched. CDR3 sequence reads: CASREQGAGNTIYF. The DNA for the CDR3 is TGTGCCAGTCGAGAGCAGGGGGCTGGAAACACCATATATTTT.

This chain joins TRBV24-1 and TRBJ1-1, with 10 bases aligning to TRBD1. Unmatched junction bases numbered 6, after V lost 4 bases and J lost 5 bases. The length of the CDR3 is 15 residues. Germline values: CDR1 KGHDR, CDR2 SFDVKD. The CDR3 region is CATSEAPDRGTEAFF. CDR3 coding DNA: TGTGCCACCAGTGAGGCCCCGGACAGGGGGACTGAAGCTTTCTTT.

The chain is built from TRBV7-3 and TRBJ2-3, with 10 positions matching TRBD2. Germline V CDR1 and CDR2: SGHTA, FQGTGA. The J segment lost 5 bases and the V segment lost 0 bases, leaving 5 bases of the junction unmatched. The CDR3 runs 16 residues. This CDR3 reads CASSLTLAGAVDTQYF. The CDR3 bases are TGTGCCAGCAGCTTAACTCTAGCGGGGGCGGTAGATACGCAGTATTTT.

This clone has a handful of counts. The V call is TRBV7-9, the J call TRBJ1-1; 7 bases are shared with TRBD1. Germline V lookup: CDR1 SEHNR, CDR2 FQNEAQ (reference sequence). Trimming cost V 3 bases and J 1 base; bases outside gene matches: 5. The CDR3 covers 15 residues. The CDR3 DNA is TGTGCCAGCAGCTTGTCCCGGGACAGGAACACTGAAGCTTTCTTT. This gives the protein CASSLSRDRNTEAFF.

The chain couples TRBV7-3 to TRBJ2-1; 11 nucleotides match TRBD2. CDR3 size: 16 residues. Looked up from germline, CDR1 is SGHTA and CDR2 is FQGTGA. V was clipped by 4 bases and J by 5 bases; unmatched bases: 7. The CDR3 is CASSSVAGGRNNEQFF. In DNA form, the CDR3 reads TGTGCCAGCAGCTCGGTAGCGGGGGGGAGGAACAATGAGCAGTTCTTC. The full variable domain, completed using reference TRBV7-3 and TRBJ2-1, is GAGVSQTPSNKVTEKGKYVELRCDPISGHTALYWYRQSLGQGPEFLIYFQGTGAADDSGLPNDRFFAVRPEGSVSTLKIQRTERGDSAVYLCASSSVAGGRNNEQFFGPGTRLTVL.

The CDR3 loop reads CAISAGTSGGVRYNEQFF. DNA for the CDR3: TGTGCCATCAGTGCCGGGACTAGCGGGGGGGTACGCTACAATGAGCAGTTCTTC. The rearrangement joins TRBV10-3 to TRBJ2-1; 16 positions match TRBD2. Germline trimming cut 4 bases from V and 3 bases from J; bases unmatched to any gene: 6. Germline lookup yields CDR1 ENHRY and CDR2 SYGVKD. The CDR3 extends over 18 amino acids.

This chain links TRBV3-1 (or the pseudogene TRBV3-2) with TRBJ2-2; D not certain. This CDR3 is built from 11 residues. Trimming cost V 3 bases and J 8 bases, with 4 bases left between them. Looked up from germline, CDR1 is LGHDT and CDR2 is YNNKEL (reference sequence). The CDR3 nucleotides are TGTGCCAGCAGCCAGAGGGGGGAGCTGTTTTTT. Its translation is CASSQRGELFF.

The V gene is TRBV5-1, the J gene TRBJ1-4, with D possibly TRBD1 on 6 matching bases. The V end was cut by 4 bases, the J end by 8 bases, with 18 bases between. Germline V lookup: CDR1 SGHRS, CDR2 YFSETQ. The CDR3 totals 15 residues. CDR3 nucleotides: TGCGCCAGCAGCCCCTGGACAGATAGAGGAGAAAAACTGTTTTTT. Its translation: CASSPWTDRGEKLFF.